This is a list of T cell receptor beta chains from one sample in a study of cytomegalovirus exposure and HLA in healthy donors. Sequencing used immunoSEQ multiplex PCR; TCRdb keeps in-frame clones, though not all of them. The sample yields 150,000 to 200,000 clones, approximately 67% seen once. What was sequenced was PBMCs. The receptors were sampled from a woman under 30 in good health and CMV-seropositive. The conserved cysteine and the conserved F or W are not part of the CDR3 here. The order of the fields is V gene, CDR3 length, CDR3 protein.

TRBV6-5 | 13 | ASSYALAGNNEQF
TRBV11-2 | 14 | ASSRWTSGSHYEQY
TRBV4-3 | 15 | ASSQGGDRVADTEAF
TRBV28 | 14 | ASSPSPLTGAYGYT
TRBV5-8 | 13 | ASTHYSPLYNEQF
TRBV30 | 12 | AWMPGKGGNTIY
TRBV6-5 | 13 | ASSYSAGYYYGYT
TRBV6-6 | 12 | ASSLDRVAGELF
TRBV28 | 12 | ASGRVPNNSPLH
TRBV6-5 | 11 | ASSFQANTEAF
TRBV4-2 | 15 | ASSQVLLASGTDTQY
TRBV27 | 12 | ASRPGLANYEQY
TRBV28 | 15 | ASSSLRQGNSNQPQH
TRBV7-9 | 13 | ASSLGGPATDTQY
TRBV6-6 | 10 | ASSYGHEGYT
TRBV29-1 | 8 | SAKEGGYT
TRBV6-5 | 12 | ASSPGPGNQPQH
TRBV7-9 | 14 | ASSSHASGSSYEQY
TRBV29-1 | 13 | SVEIRAPTNYGYT
TRBV5-1 | 15 | ASSLAPRAGRGTEAF
TRBV30 | 11 | AWSPGIAETQY
TRBV6-1 | 12 | ASSPGQDTYEQY
TRBV5-4 | 13 | ASSSGTSGINEQF
TRBV27 | 12 | ASRARQLNTEAF
TRBV2 | 12 | ASIPEDLLYEQY
TRBV27 | 12 | ASLTSGNTGELF
TRBV27 | 15 | ASSSQQGGWVNTEAF
TRBV19 | 13 | ASSMDRARGETQY
TRBV5-4 | 12 | ASSSSGSGNEQF
TRBV5-1 | 14 | ASSEPGLAGPGQQY
TRBV6-5 | 14 | ASSYRGSSYNSPLH
TRBV30 | 10 | AWSLFGLEAF
TRBV7-9 | 13 | ASSLGQGDYQPQH
TRBV13 | 11 | ASSLDRWETQY
TRBV4-2 | 12 | ASSQLTGGREQF
TRBV6-6 | 12 | ASSYPPGKETQY
TRBV28 | 13 | ASKLVGGWNTEAF
TRBV5-5 | 14 | ASSNPFGQGHYGYT
TRBV6-5 | 13 | ASSYPGVPVEAQH
TRBV25-1 | 12 | ASSGEKGWGEQY
TRBV2 | 13 | AITGAAGGNEKLF
TRBV28 | 13 | ASSSQGAGFYEQY
TRBV5-5 | 15 | ASSLDRHGVLPYEQY
TRBV5-6 | 14 | ASSLLGTSGTDTQY
TRBV6-5 | 11 | ASSPTRDYEQY
TRBV7-9 | 16 | ASSLAKGQPTSGNTIY
TRBV7-3 | 13 | ASRLTGSSSYEQY
TRBV6-5 | 14 | ASSYSQGALNYGYT
TRBV9 | 14 | ASSPGGGSSSYEQY
TRBV6-5 | 12 | ASSRGTEIYEQY
TRBV5-6 | 11 | ASSGTGLQTQY
TRBV6-6 | 10 | ASSYRDNEQF
TRBV30 | 13 | AWSSSQGTRETQY